The present TCR beta chain was sequenced within a study of blood T cell repertoires in COVID-19. Study-wide background: Sites across the United States, Italy and Spain contributed samples from acute and convalescent COVID-19.

There are 13 residues in the CDR3. The V end was cut by 1 base, the J end by 6 bases, with 10 bases between. CDR1 is LGHDT, CDR2 YNNKEL, per germline (reference sequence). The table lists this clone with a few counts. Profiling relied on immunoSEQ multiplex PCR, and the TCRdb table lists in-frame clones only, not all of them. The sample includes 73,000 or so clones, about four fifths of them seen just once. The receptor's source is a woman aged 55-69 years with acute or convalescent COVID-19. The V gene is TRBV3-1 (or the pseudogene TRBV3-2), the J gene TRBJ2-7; no firm D call. Sample: peripheral blood. The CDR3 protein is CASSQVASGEQYF. The CDR3 region has the DNA TGTGCCAGCAGCCAAGTGGCTAGTGGCGAGCAGTACTTC.